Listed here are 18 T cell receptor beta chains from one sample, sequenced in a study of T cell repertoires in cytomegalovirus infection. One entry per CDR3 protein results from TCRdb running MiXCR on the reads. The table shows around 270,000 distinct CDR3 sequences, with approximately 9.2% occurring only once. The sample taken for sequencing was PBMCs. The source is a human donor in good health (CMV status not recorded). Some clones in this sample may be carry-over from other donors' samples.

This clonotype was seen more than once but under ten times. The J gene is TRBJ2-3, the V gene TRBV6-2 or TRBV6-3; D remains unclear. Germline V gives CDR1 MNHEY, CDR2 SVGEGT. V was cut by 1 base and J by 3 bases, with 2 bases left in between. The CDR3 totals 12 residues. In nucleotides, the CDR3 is TGTGCCAGCAGTTACTGGACAGATACGCAGTATTTT. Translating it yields CASSYWTDTQYF.

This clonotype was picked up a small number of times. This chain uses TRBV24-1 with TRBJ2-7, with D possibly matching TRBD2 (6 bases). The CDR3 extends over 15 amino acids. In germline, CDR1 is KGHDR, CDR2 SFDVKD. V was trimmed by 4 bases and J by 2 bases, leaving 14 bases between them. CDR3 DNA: TGTGCCACCAGTGACGGCGGGGCAGGCGCCTACGAGCAGTACTTC. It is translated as CATSDGGAGAYEQYF.

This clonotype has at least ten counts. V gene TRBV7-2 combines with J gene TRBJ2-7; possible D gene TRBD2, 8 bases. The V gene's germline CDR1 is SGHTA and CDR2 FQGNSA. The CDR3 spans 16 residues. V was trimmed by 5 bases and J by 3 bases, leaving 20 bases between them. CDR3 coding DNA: TGTGCCAGCAGCGAAACAGGGGCTAGCGGGTTCTACGAGCAGTACTTC. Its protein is CASSETGASGFYEQYF.

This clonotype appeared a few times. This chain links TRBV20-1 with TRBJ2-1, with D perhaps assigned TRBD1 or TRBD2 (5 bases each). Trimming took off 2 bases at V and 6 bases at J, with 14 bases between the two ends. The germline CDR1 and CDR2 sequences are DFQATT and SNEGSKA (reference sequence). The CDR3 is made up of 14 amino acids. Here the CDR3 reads CSARFRGPGNEQFF. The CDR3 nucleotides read TGCAGTGCTAGATTTCGGGGCCCTGGCAATGAGCAGTTCTTC.

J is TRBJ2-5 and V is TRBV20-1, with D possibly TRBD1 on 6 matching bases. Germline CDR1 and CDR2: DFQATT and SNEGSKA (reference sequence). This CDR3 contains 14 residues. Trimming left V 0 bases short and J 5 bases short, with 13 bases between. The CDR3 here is CSARDRQAGETQYF. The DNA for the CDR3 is TGCAGTGCTAGAGATCGACAGGCAGGGGAGACCCAGTACTTC.

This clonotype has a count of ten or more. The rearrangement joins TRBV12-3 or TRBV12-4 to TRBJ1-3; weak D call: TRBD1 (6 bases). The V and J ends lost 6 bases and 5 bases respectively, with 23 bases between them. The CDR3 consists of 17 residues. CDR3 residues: CASSYLSGTLTRNTIYF. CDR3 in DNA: TGTGCCAGCAGCTACCTTTCCGGGACATTGACTCGAAACACCATATATTTT.

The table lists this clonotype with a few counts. The CDR3, as DNA: TGTGCCAGCAGCTTAGAGCTGGGACTAGCTGGCTACAATGAGCAGTTCTTC. Residues: CASSLELGLAGYNEQFF. The chain has TRBV11-2 and TRBJ2-1, with 9 bases aligning to TRBD2. The J segment lost 3 bases and the V segment lost 0 bases, leaving 6 bases of the junction unmatched. The CDR3 has 17 residues. CDR1 is SGHAT, CDR2 FQNNGV, per germline. Variable domain in full (rest from reference TRBV11-2 and TRBJ2-1): EAGVAQSPRYKIIEKRQSVAFWCNPISGHATLYWYQQILGQGPKLLIQFQNNGVVDDSQLPKDRFSAERLKGVDSTLKIQPAKLEDSAVYLCASSLELGLAGYNEQFFGPGTRLTVL.

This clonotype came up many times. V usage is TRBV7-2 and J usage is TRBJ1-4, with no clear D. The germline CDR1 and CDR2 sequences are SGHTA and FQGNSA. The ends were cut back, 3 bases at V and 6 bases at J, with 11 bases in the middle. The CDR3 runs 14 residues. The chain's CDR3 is CASSLSRRDEKLFF. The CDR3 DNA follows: TGTGCCAGCAGCTTGAGTCGGAGGGATGAAAAACTGTTTTTT. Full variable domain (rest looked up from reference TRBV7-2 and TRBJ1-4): GAGVSQSPSNKVTEKGKDVELRCDPISGHTALYWYRQSLGQGLEFLIYFQGNSAPDKSGLPSDRFSAERTGGSVSTLTIQRTQQEDSAVYLCASSLSRRDEKLFFGSGTQLSVL.

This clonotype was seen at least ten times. The CDR3 loop is CASSYAPGSSYEQYF. The DNA of the CDR3 is TGTGCCAGCAGCTACGCTCCGGGGTCCTCCTACGAGCAGTACTTC. This chain links TRBV11-3 with TRBJ2-7; possible D gene TRBD2, 5 bases. The CDR3 runs to 15 residues. The germline V gene has CDR1 SGHNT and CDR2 YENEEA. Deletions cut 4 bases from V and 0 bases from J, with 13 bases between.

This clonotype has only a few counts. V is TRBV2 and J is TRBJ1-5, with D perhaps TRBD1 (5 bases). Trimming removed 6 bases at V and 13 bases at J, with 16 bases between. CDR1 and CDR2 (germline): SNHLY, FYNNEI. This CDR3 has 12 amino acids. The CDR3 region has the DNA TGTGCCAGCAGGGAAAGGGGCAGGCTTCAGCATTTT. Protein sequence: CASRERGRLQHF.

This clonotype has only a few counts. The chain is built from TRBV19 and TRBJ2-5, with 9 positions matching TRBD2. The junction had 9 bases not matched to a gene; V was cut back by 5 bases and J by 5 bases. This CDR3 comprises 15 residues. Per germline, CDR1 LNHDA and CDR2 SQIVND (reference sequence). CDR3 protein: CASSEGSGSRETQYF. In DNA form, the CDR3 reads TGTGCCAGTAGTGAAGGTAGCGGGAGTAGGGAGACCCAGTACTTC.

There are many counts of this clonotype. The DNA for the CDR3 is TGTGCCACCAGTGATTATACGGGCAGGGGATCCGGGGAGCTGTTTTTT. Amino acids: CATSDYTGRGSGELFF. The genes are TRBV24-1 and TRBJ2-2; possibly TRBD1 for D (6 bases). With 2 bases removed from V and 6 bases from J, the gap between germline ends came to 15 bases. The CDR3 has 16 residues. The germline V gene encodes CDR1 KGHDR and CDR2 SFDVKD.

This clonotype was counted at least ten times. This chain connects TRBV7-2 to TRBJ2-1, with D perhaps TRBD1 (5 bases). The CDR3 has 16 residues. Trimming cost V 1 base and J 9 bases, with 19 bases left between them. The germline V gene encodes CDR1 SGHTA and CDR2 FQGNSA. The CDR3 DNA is TGTGCCAGCAGCTTAGAAGCTGGGGCCAGGGTAGTTGAGCAGTTCTTC. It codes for CASSLEAGARVVEQFF.

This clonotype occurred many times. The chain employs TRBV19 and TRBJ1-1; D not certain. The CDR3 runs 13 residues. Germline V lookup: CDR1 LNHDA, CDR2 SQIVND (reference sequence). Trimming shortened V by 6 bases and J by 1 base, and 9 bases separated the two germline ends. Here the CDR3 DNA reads TGTGCCAGTAGGAACACCGCGAACACTGAAGCTTTCTTT. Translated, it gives CASRNTANTEAFF.

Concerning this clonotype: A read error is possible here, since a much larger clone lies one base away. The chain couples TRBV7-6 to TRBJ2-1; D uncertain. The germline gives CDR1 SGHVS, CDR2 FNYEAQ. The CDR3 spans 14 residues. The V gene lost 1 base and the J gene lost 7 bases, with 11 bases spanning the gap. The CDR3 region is CASSLGARKNEQFF. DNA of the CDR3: TGTGCCAGCAGCTTAGGGGCAAGGAAGAATGAGCAGTTCTTC.

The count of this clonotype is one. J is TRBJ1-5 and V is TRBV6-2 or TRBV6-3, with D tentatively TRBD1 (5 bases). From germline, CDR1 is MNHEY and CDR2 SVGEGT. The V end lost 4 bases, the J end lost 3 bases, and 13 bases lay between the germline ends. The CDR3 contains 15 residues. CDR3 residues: CASSSLGTVNQPQHF. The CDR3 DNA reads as TGTGCCAGCAGTTCCCTAGGGACCGTCAATCAGCCCCAGCATTTT.

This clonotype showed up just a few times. The CDR3 nucleotides are TGTGCCAGCAGTTCGTCCCCGGATGGGTATGGCTACACCTTC. Its protein is CASSSSPDGYGYTF. The chain links TRBV12-3 or TRBV12-4 to TRBJ1-2; D gene ambiguous. The CDR3 contains 14 residues. V lost 4 bases to trimming and J lost 5 bases, with 14 bases between them.

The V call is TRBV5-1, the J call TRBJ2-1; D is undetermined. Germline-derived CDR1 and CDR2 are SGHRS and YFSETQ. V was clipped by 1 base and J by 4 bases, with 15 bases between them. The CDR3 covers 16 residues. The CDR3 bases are TGCGCCAGCAGCTTGACAGACACCGCCTGGTACAATGAGCAGTTCTTC. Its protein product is CASSLTDTAWYNEQFF.